Each of the 26 T cell receptor beta chains below was sequenced from the same sample in a study of T cell responses to AZD1222 COVID-19 vaccine. The table came from immunoSEQ multiplex PCR; TCRdb's copy has only in-frame clones and leaves some out. The sample has approximately 43,000 clones, roughly 88% seen once. Sequencing was performed on peripheral blood, taken 28 days after the second AZD1222 dose. The receptors were sampled from an adult who received the AZD1222 COVID-19 vaccine.

V and J are TRBV11-3 and TRBJ2-7, with D unresolved. The V gene lost 1 base and the J gene lost 5 bases, with 9 bases spanning the gap. There are 13 residues in the CDR3. CDR1 is SGHNT and CDR2 is YENEEA in the germline V gene. CDR3 sequence reads: CASSLVWGDEQYF. CDR3 sequence (DNA): TGTGCCAGCAGCTTAGTTTGGGGTGACGAGCAGTACTTC. The full variable domain, completed using reference TRBV11-3 and TRBJ2-7, is EAGVVQSPRYKIIEKKQPVAFWCNPISGHNTLYWYLQNLGQGPELLIRYENEEAVDDSQLPKDRFSAERLKGVDSTLKIQPAELGDSAVYLCASSLVWGDEQYFGPGTRLTVT.

CDR3: CASIDGLAGGPGYNEQFF. The CDR3 nucleotides read TGTGCCAGCATCGACGGGCTAGCGGGGGGGCCAGGCTACAATGAGCAGTTCTTC. This rearrangement joins TRBV7-9 to TRBJ2-1; 12 bases line up with TRBD2. The CDR3 runs 18 residues. The junction had 13 bases not matched to a gene; V was cut back by 7 bases and J by 3 bases. Germline V lookup: CDR1 SEHNR, CDR2 FQNEAQ (reference sequence).

CDR3 sequence (DNA): TGTGCCAGCAGCGTGGACAGCTTTAGCAATCAGCCCCAGCATTTT. It specifies CASSVDSFSNQPQHF. This sequence joins TRBV7-3 and TRBJ1-5; perhaps TRBD1 as D (6 bases). The CDR3 runs to 15 residues. The germline CDR1 and CDR2 sequences are SGHTA and FQGTGA. V was clipped by 5 bases and J by 0 bases, with 11 bases between them.

The chain links TRBV2 to TRBJ1-2; D is uncertain. V shed 0 bases and J shed 7 bases, with 6 bases lying between them. Germline V gene data show CDR1 as SNHLY and CDR2 as FYNNEI. The CDR3 spans 12 residues. The CDR3: CASSEAGFGYTF. CDR3 nucleotides: TGTGCCAGCAGTGAAGCCGGGTTTGGCTACACCTTC.

The chain uses TRBV7-2 and TRBJ1-5; TRBD1 matches 10 bases. The CDR3 sequence is 16 residues long. V lost 4 bases and J lost 4; bases outside the gene matches: 7. Germline CDR1 and CDR2: SGHTA and FQGNSA. The CDR3 DNA is TGTGCCAGCAGCTACACCGGGACAGGGGATAATCAGCCCCAGCATTTT. Translation: CASSYTGTGDNQPQHF.

The DNA for the CDR3 is TGTGCCAGCAGCTTAACGGAAAACACTGAAGCTTTCTTT. This codes for CASSLTENTEAFF. V is TRBV11-2 and J is TRBJ1-1; D is undetermined. The CDR3 spans 13 residues. Trimming took off 2 bases at V and 2 bases at J, with 6 bases between the two ends. CDR1 is SGHAT and CDR2 is FQNNGV in the germline V gene.

The gene calls are TRBV7-9 and TRBJ2-7; 14 nucleotides match TRBD2. The CDR3 length is 15 residues. V was clipped by 4 bases and J by 6 bases; unmatched bases: 5. Germline V gene sequence: CDR1 SEHNR, CDR2 FQNEAQ (reference sequence). CDR3 DNA sequence: TGTGCCAGCAGCTCCCCGGGACTAGCGGGGGCCGAGCAGTACTTC. This sequence encodes CASSSPGLAGAEQYF.

This sequence joins TRBV19 and TRBJ1-3; TRBD1 might be the D (5 bases). Trimming shortened V by 6 bases and J by 4 bases, and 13 bases separated the two germline ends. CDR1 and CDR2 (germline): LNHDA, SQIVND (reference sequence). The CDR3 has 14 residues. The CDR3 coding sequence is TGTGCCAGTAGCCCCCGGCAGGGCGGAAACACCATATATTTT. The encoded protein is CASSPRQGGNTIYF.

The chain couples TRBV7-8 to TRBJ1-1; perhaps TRBD1 as D (6 bases). The CDR3 sequence is 13 residues long. V shed 2 bases and J shed 4 bases, with 8 bases lying between them. Germline lookup yields CDR1 SGHVS and CDR2 FQNEAQ. The CDR3 DNA sequence: TGTGCCAGCAGCTTAACAGGGTTCACTGAAGCTTTCTTT. This codes for CASSLTGFTEAFF.

The rearrangement joins TRBV19 to TRBJ1-5, with no clear D. The CDR3 spans 17 residues. CDR1 LNHDA and CDR2 SQIVND come from the germline V gene (reference sequence). Trimming left V 3 bases short and J 7 bases short, with 22 bases between. CDR3 protein: CASSIWPTDTSRQPQHF. In DNA, the CDR3 is TGTGCCAGTAGTATCTGGCCAACAGATACGTCACGGCAGCCCCAGCATTTT. Full variable domain (outside the CDR3, taken from reference TRBV19 and TRBJ1-5): DGGITQSPKYLFRKEGQNVTLSCEQNLNHDAMYWYRQDPGQGLRLIYYSQIVNDFQKGDIAEGYSVSREKKESFPLTVTSAQKNPTAFYLCASSIWPTDTSRQPQHFGDGTRLSIL.

The chain carries TRBV27 and TRBJ1-6; TRBD1 might be the D (5 bases). V was pared by 7 bases and J by 9 bases, with 16 bases between. CDR1 MNHEY and CDR2 SMNVEV come from the germline V gene (reference sequence). CDR3 length equals 14 residues. This chain's CDR3 is CASTSQGFGSPLHF. DNA of the CDR3: TGTGCCAGCACCTCCCAGGGATTCGGTTCACCCCTCCACTTT.

J is TRBJ2-7 and V is TRBV3-1 (or the pseudogene TRBV3-2); perhaps TRBD2 as D (5 bases). Germline CDR1 is LGHDT and CDR2 is YNNKEL (reference sequence). The CDR3 loop spans 15 amino acids. V was cut by 0 bases and J by 3 bases, with 12 bases left in between. Written as DNA, the CDR3 is TGTGCCAGCAGCCAAGACCCGGGGTTCAGCTACGAGCAGTACTTC. The encoded protein is CASSQDPGFSYEQYF.

The rearrangement joins TRBV2 to TRBJ1-5; the D gene is possibly TRBD1 (6 bases). The ends were cut back, 7 bases at V and 4 bases at J, with 11 bases in the middle. Germline loops: CDR1 SNHLY, CDR2 FYNNEI. This CDR3 is 13 amino acids long. The CDR3 DNA follows: TGTGCCAGCACTCGGGGGCAGAATCAGCCCCAGCATTTT. Its translation is CASTRGQNQPQHF. The complete variable domain, with remaining parts taken from reference TRBV2 and TRBJ1-5, reads EPEVTQTPSHQVTQMGQEVILRCVPISNHLYFYWYRQILGQKVEFLVSFYNNEISEKSEIFDDQFSVERPDGSNFTLKIRSTKLEDSAMYFCASTRGQNQPQHFGDGTRLSIL.

J is TRBJ2-7 and V is TRBV5-8; D gene uncertain. The length of the CDR3 is 16 residues. Germline V CDR1 and CDR2: SGHTS, YDEGEE. Trimming removed 3 bases at V and 0 bases at J, with 16 bases between. CDR3 amino acids: CASSSFDGVFSYEQYF. The CDR3 DNA reads as TGTGCCAGCAGCTCCTTCGACGGAGTCTTCTCCTACGAGCAGTACTTC.

The chain carries TRBV29-1 and TRBJ2-1; a possible D gene is TRBD2 (5 bases). Trimming shortened V by 3 bases and J by 9 bases, and 12 bases separated the two germline ends. This CDR3 spans 12 amino acids. The germline V gene encodes CDR1 SQVTM and CDR2 ANQGSEA. As DNA, the CDR3 is TGCAGCGTTGATTTGGCTAGCCTTGAGCAGTTCTTC. Amino acids: CSVDLASLEQFF.

This rearrangement joins TRBV27 to TRBJ1-1; D is uncertain. Trimming removed 6 bases from V and 4 bases from J, with 9 bases in between. The CDR3 spans 12 residues. Looked up from germline, CDR1 is MNHEY and CDR2 is SMNVEV (reference sequence). CDR3 sequence reads: CASREGSTEAFF. CDR3 nucleotides: TGTGCCAGCAGAGAGGGAAGCACTGAAGCTTTCTTT.

This clone was counted between two and nine times. This chain connects TRBV7-8 to TRBJ1-6; D remains ambiguous. CDR3 size: 14 residues. Trimming cost V 3 bases and J 9 bases, with 12 bases left between them. Germline CDR1 is SGHVS and CDR2 is FQNEAQ. The CDR3 loop is CASSLGTSGSPLHF. Here the CDR3 DNA reads TGTGCCAGCAGCTTGGGTACCTCGGGTTCACCCCTCCACTTT. Based on the CDR3 plus reference TRBV7-8 and TRBJ1-6, the full variable domain is GAGVSQSPRYKVAKRGQDVALRCDPISGHVSLFWYQQALGQGPEFLTYFQNEAQLDKSGLPSDRFFAERPEGSVSTLKIQRTQQEDSAVYLCASSLGTSGSPLHFGNGTRLTVT.

V gene TRBV5-1 combines with J gene TRBJ2-5, with 9 bases that match TRBD2. The CDR3 loop spans 14 amino acids. The V gene end was trimmed by 4 bases and the J gene end by 3 bases; junction bases not matched to a gene: 4. Germline assignment: CDR1 SGHRS and CDR2 YFSETQ. This CDR3 reads CASSHSSGEETQYF. CDR3 nucleotide sequence: TGCGCCAGCAGCCATTCTAGCGGGGAAGAGACCCAGTACTTC.

The J gene is TRBJ2-2, the V gene TRBV5-1; D is unresolved. CDR1 is SGHRS, CDR2 YFSETQ, per germline. The CDR3 runs to 13 residues. With 7 bases removed from V and 3 bases from J, the gap between germline ends came to 10 bases. CDR3 nucleotides: TGCGCCAGCCGCTACAGAGACACCGGGGAGCTGTTTTTT. Translation: CASRYRDTGELFF.

This clone has more than one count but fewer than ten. V is TRBV5-1 and J is TRBJ2-2; 7 bases fit TRBD2. Germline CDR1 is SGHRS and CDR2 is YFSETQ. J was trimmed by 0 bases and V by 2 bases; bases with no gene match: 1. There are 15 residues in the CDR3. CDR3: CASSFLAANTGELFF. Here the CDR3 DNA reads TGCGCCAGCAGCTTTCTAGCGGCGAACACCGGGGAGCTGTTTTTT.

The genes are TRBV29-1 and TRBJ1-1; D not certain. Looked up from germline, CDR1 is SQVTM and CDR2 is ANQGSEA. The CDR3 covers 11 residues. Trimming shortened V by 4 bases and J by 7 bases, and 10 bases separated the two germline ends. CDR3 region: CSVVGSSEAFF. CDR3 nucleotide sequence: TGCAGCGTTGTCGGGTCCAGTGAAGCTTTCTTT. Supplemented by reference TRBV29-1 and TRBJ1-1, the full variable domain reads SAVISQKPSRDICQRGTSLTIQCQVDSQVTMMFWYRQQPGQSLTLIATANQGSEATYESGFVIDKFPISRPNLTFSTLTVSNMSPEDSSIYLCSVVGSSEAFFGQGTRLTVV.

This clone was observed a handful of times. The genes are TRBV7-6 and TRBJ2-1; 8 bases map to TRBD2. With 0 bases clipped from V and 6 bases from J, the junction kept 4 bases outside the gene matches. CDR1 and CDR2 from the germline V gene are SGHVS and FNYEAQ. This CDR3 has 15 amino acids. The CDR3 DNA follows: TGTGCCAGCAGCTTAGCCAGCGGGGGATTCAATGAGCAGTTCTTC. It translates to CASSLASGGFNEQFF. Filled out from reference TRBV7-6 and TRBJ2-1, the complete variable domain reads GAGVSQSPRYKVTKRGQDVALRCDPISGHVSLYWYRQALGQGPEFLTYFNYEAQQDKSGLPNDRFSAERPEGSISTLTIQRTEQRDSAMYRCASSLASGGFNEQFFGPGTRLTVL.

The rearrangement links TRBV9 to TRBJ1-4; possibly TRBD1 for D (6 bases). The CDR3 is made up of 14 amino acids. In germline, CDR1 is SGDLS, CDR2 YYNGEE. The germline V and J ends were trimmed by 2 bases and 8 bases, with 13 bases remaining between them. The CDR3 protein is CASSVGAGVEKLFF. CDR3 DNA: TGTGCCAGCAGCGTGGGTGCAGGGGTCGAAAAACTGTTTTTT.

The chain has TRBV4-3 and TRBJ2-7, with TRBD2 matching 11 bases. This CDR3 spans 16 amino acids. The germline V gene encodes CDR1 LGHNA and CDR2 YSLEER. The V and J ends lost 1 base and 2 bases, in that order; junction bases with no gene match: 4. The CDR3, as DNA: TGCGCCAGCAGCCAAGGAGGGACTAGCGGCCCCTACGAGCAGTACTTC. Translated: CASSQGGTSGPYEQYF.

The chain has TRBV19 and TRBJ1-2; D is possibly TRBD1 (5 bases). Germline values: CDR1 LNHDA, CDR2 SQIVND (reference sequence). The CDR3 sequence is 14 residues long. Trimming left V 3 bases short and J 5 bases short, with 13 bases between. CDR3 DNA sequence: TGTGCCAGTAGTATTTTTAGGGGCCAATATGGCTACACCTTC. It translates to CASSIFRGQYGYTF.

The rearrangement joins TRBV14 to TRBJ1-1; D is undetermined. In germline, CDR1 is SGHDN, CDR2 FVKESK. CDR3 length: 14 residues. V lost 3 bases to trimming and J lost 4 bases, with 12 bases between them. The CDR3 bases are TGTGCCAGCAGCCATTTCGTCCGCGGCACTGAAGCTTTCTTT. This encodes CASSHFVRGTEAFF.